This entry features one T cell receptor beta chain sequence. During active infection, Seattle patients enrolled and were then monitored through disease. The germline CDR1 and CDR2 sequences are SGHAT and FQNNGV. The CDR3 is 15 residues long. Losses at the gene ends were 6 bases for V and 3 bases for J; bases not matched to a gene: 6. Original processing notes: Scientists estimated how many nucleated cells there were by amplifying reference gene primers. Some clones are missing from TCRdb's copy, which holds only in-frame ones; the method was immunoSEQ multiplex PCR. Clone size and the V and J calls come from that table; the DNA yielded D and trimming. Of 150,000 to 200,000 clones detected, 85% appear once; the ten largest clones hold roughly 5%. This sample was included in a study of blood T cell repertoires in COVID-19. Study-wide context: The origin of the acute and convalescent COVID-19 samples was the United States, Italy and Spain. T cells, B-cell-depleted T cells, or PBMCs supplied cDNA or gDNA.

The chain is built from TRBV11-2 and TRBJ1-1, with TRBD1 matching over 11 bases. The clonotype comes from a woman aged 45-59 years with COVID-19, enrolled during active disease. Sequencing used peripheral blood. CDR3 sequence (DNA): TGTGCCAGCAGTTATGGACAGGGGGCGGACACTGAAGCTTTCTTT. Translation gives CASSYGQGADTEAFF.